A selection of T cell receptor beta chains follows, all from one sample in a study of blood T cell repertoires in COVID-19. The method was immunoSEQ multiplex PCR; TCRdb's version includes in-frame clones alone and lacks a portion of them. The sample consists of around 250,000 clones, roughly nine tenths of them appearing once. The sequencing sample was made of PBMCs or T cells enriched from blood (not recorded which). These receptors originate from a human donor in a cohort exposed to, infected with or recovered from COVID-19 (not recorded which). The donor label of this sample is uncertain. Each CDR3 is given with its conserved first and last residue. The order of the fields is J gene, CDR3 length, V gene, CDR3 protein.

J: TRBJ2-7; length: 11; V: TRBV24-1; CDR3: CATGRDHEQYF
J: TRBJ2-5; length: 13; V: TRBV9; CDR3: CASSPRGGRTQYF
J: TRBJ1-5; length: 15; V: TRBV30; CDR3: CAWGTGLQSSQPQHF
J: TRBJ1-2; length: 12; V: TRBV7-9; CDR3: CATDSSPGGYTF
J: TRBJ2-2; length: 17; V: TRBV4-1; CDR3: CASSQDKLLANTGELFF
J: TRBJ1-5; length: 16; V: TRBV21-1; CDR3: CASSKVRGSSNQPQHF
J: TRBJ2-7; length: 17; V: TRBV5-6; CDR3: CASSLGVFGASGYEQYF
J: TRBJ1-1; length: 13; V: TRBV30; CDR3: CAWSKGQLTEAFF
J: TRBJ2-7; length: 13; V: TRBV19; CDR3: CASSIGDREEQYF
J: TRBJ2-5; length: 17; V: TRBV27; CDR3: CASSLKWTSGALGTQYF
J: TRBJ1-1; length: 13; V: TRBV2; CDR3: CASSGEVNTEAFF
J: TRBJ1-1; length: 16; V: TRBV10-3; CDR3: CAISESNGEEGTEAFF
J: TRBJ1-6; length: 16; V: TRBV5-4; CDR3: CASSLAMGGNNSPLHF
J: TRBJ2-1; length: 16; V: TRBV7-9; CDR3: CASTPRKGGGAAEQFF
J: TRBJ2-4; length: 15; V: TRBV7-9; CDR3: CASTPPGEAKNIQYF
J: TRBJ2-1; length: 13; V: TRBV6-5; CDR3: CASVLAGGNEQFF
J: TRBJ2-7; length: 14; V: TRBV4-3; CDR3: CASSPSRDRVQQYF
J: TRBJ2-7; length: 15; V: TRBV2; CDR3: CASRNRDRDYEEQYF
J: TRBJ1-1; length: 17; V: TRBV18; CDR3: CASSPSEEISMNTEAFF
J: TRBJ2-7; length: 13; V: TRBV5-6; CDR3: CASSRTAIYEQYF
J: TRBJ1-1; length: 17; V: TRBV6-7; CDR3: CASSEKNRAREDTEAFF
J: TRBJ2-7; length: 15; V: TRBV10-1; CDR3: CASRGGRAPHYEQYF
J: TRBJ1-1; length: 13; V: TRBV5-4; CDR3: CASSQTGMGEAFF
J: TRBJ1-4; length: 12; V: TRBV2; CDR3: CASRKGAEKLFF
J: TRBJ1-5; length: 15; V: TRBV6-1; CDR3: CASSELIGVHQPQHF
J: TRBJ1-4; length: 16; V: TRBV5-4; CDR3: CASSFKTGEANEKLFF
J: TRBJ1-2; length: 13; V: TRBV5-6; CDR3: CASSLARDYGYTF
J: TRBJ2-7; length: 15; V: TRBV19; CDR3: CASSRRDFPLGEQYF
J: TRBJ1-2; length: 11; V: TRBV27; CDR3: CASSPQGGYTF
J: TRBJ1-6; length: 15; V: TRBV19; CDR3: CASKTTGPDNSPLHF
J: TRBJ1-1; length: 15; V: TRBV13; CDR3: CASSQGAGMNTEAFF
J: TRBJ2-3; length: 22; V: TRBV19; CDR3: CASTLGPVTGTSGGAGSDTQYF
J: TRBJ2-7; length: 13; V: TRBV27; CDR3: CASSNSGVYEQYF
J: TRBJ1-1; length: 16; V: TRBV6-2/TRBV6-3; CDR3: CASSLPRRSMNTEAFF
J: TRBJ2-2; length: 14; V: TRBV19; CDR3: CASSPARGNGELFF
J: TRBJ1-1; length: 12; V: TRBV24-1; CDR3: CATQGSNTEAFF
J: TRBJ2-2; length: 16; V: TRBV19; CDR3: CASSIAGLRNTGELFF
J: TRBJ1-6; length: 19; V: TRBV4-2; CDR3: CASSQEPQGGGRMTFTLHF
J: TRBJ2-3; length: 15; V: TRBV6-5; CDR3: CASSLPAGTTDTQYF
J: TRBJ1-4; length: 15; V: TRBV6-2/TRBV6-3; CDR3: CASSYSRVANEKLFF
J: TRBJ2-3; length: 20; V: TRBV13; CDR3: CASSSLFGGLETPSTDTQYF
J: TRBJ2-2; length: 12; V: TRBV2; CDR3: CASANLAGELFF
J: TRBJ1-2; length: 14; V: TRBV6-5; CDR3: CASSPGGINYGYTF
J: TRBJ2-1; length: 18; V: TRBV12-5; CDR3: CASATARGGGPLDNEQFF
J: TRBJ1-5; length: 14; V: TRBV30; CDR3: CAWSGHTSNQPQHF
J: TRBJ1-1; length: 16; V: TRBV6-1; CDR3: CASSEGRDSPLTEAFF
J: TRBJ1-2; length: 15; V: TRBV27; CDR3: CASSLSGVANYGYTF
J: TRBJ2-2; length: 14; V: TRBV19; CDR3: CASTTAPNTGELFF
J: TRBJ2-3; length: 11; V: TRBV7-9; CDR3: CASSSYDTQYF
J: TRBJ2-2; length: 16; V: TRBV5-1; CDR3: CASRFGTSGFTGELFF
J: TRBJ2-5; length: 13; V: TRBV19; CDR3: CASSPVPEETQYF
J: TRBJ1-2; length: 14; V: TRBV4-1; CDR3: CASSQNRGAYGYTF
J: TRBJ1-5; length: 15; V: TRBV19; CDR3: CASRARQGSDQPQHF
J: TRBJ2-2; length: 13; V: TRBV25-1; CDR3: CASSEVMTGELFF
J: TRBJ1-1; length: 15; V: TRBV30; CDR3: CAWSVRKGGSTEAFF
J: TRBJ2-3; length: 16; V: TRBV18; CDR3: CASSPPGQGATDTQYF
J: TRBJ2-7; length: 14; V: TRBV19; CDR3: CASSIRGRSYEQYF
J: TRBJ2-3; length: 15; V: TRBV6-1; CDR3: CASSEEPGTTDTQYF
J: TRBJ1-6; length: 15; V: TRBV11-2; CDR3: CASSPGQGSNSPLHF
J: TRBJ1-2; length: 14; V: TRBV30; CDR3: CAWSVGAPNYGYTF